The 21 T cell receptor beta chains below were found in one sample sequenced in a study of T cell responses to AZD1222 COVID-19 vaccine. Sequenced by immunoSEQ multiplex PCR; TCRdb stores in-frame clones only, minus some. Here the sample spans some 180,000 clones, 92% being singletons. Sequencing used peripheral blood, obtained on day 0 of AZD1222 vaccination. The origin of the receptors is an adult in good health.

The chain couples TRBV3-1 (or the pseudogene TRBV3-2) to TRBJ1-1; a weak D match, TRBD1 (6 bases). Deletions cut 3 bases from V and 4 bases from J, with 12 bases between. CDR1 and CDR2 from the germline V gene are LGHDT and YNNKEL (reference sequence). CDR3 size: 14 residues. CDR3 amino acids: CASSQDRGGTEAFF. Written as DNA, the CDR3 is TGTGCCAGCAGCCAGGATAGGGGGGGCACTGAAGCTTTCTTT.

This clone was seen once. The chain links TRBV19 to TRBJ2-6; D ambiguous. CDR1 LNHDA and CDR2 SQIVND come from the germline V gene (reference sequence). CDR3 length equals 15 residues. V was cut by 5 bases and J by 2 bases, with 10 bases left in between. The CDR3: CASSEKTAGANVLTF. The CDR3 coding sequence is TGTGCCAGTAGTGAAAAGACCGCTGGGGCCAACGTCCTGACTTTC.

This clone was found a few times. This chain connects TRBV6-5 to TRBJ2-7; 7 positions match TRBD1. The trim removed 5 bases at V and 2 bases at J, leaving 3 bases unmatched. Germline CDR1 reads MNHEY; CDR2 reads SVGAGI. This CDR3 has 13 residues. The CDR3 spells CASSRQGTYEQYF. The CDR3 DNA follows: TGTGCCAGCAGTCGACAGGGAACCTACGAGCAGTACTTC.

The CDR3 reads CASRPPGTEAFF. CDR3 nucleotide sequence: TGTGCCAGCAGACCCCCGGGCACTGAAGCTTTCTTT. The chain has TRBV7-9 and TRBJ1-1, with D hard to call. The ends were cut back, 6 bases at V and 4 bases at J, with 9 bases in the middle. This CDR3 is 12 amino acids long. From germline, CDR1 is SEHNR and CDR2 FQNEAQ (reference sequence).

The chain links TRBV7-2 to TRBJ2-7; TRBD2 is a possible D gene (7 bases). CDR1 is SGHTA and CDR2 is FQGNSA in the germline V gene. The germline V and J ends were trimmed by 5 bases and 1 base, with 15 bases remaining between them. The CDR3 spans 15 residues. CDR3 DNA sequence: TGTGCCAGCAGCCCCCAACGGGGGGCGTCCTACGAGCAGTACTTC. The encoded protein is CASSPQRGASYEQYF.

The rearrangement uses TRBV19 and TRBJ1-2, with unresolved D. V was cut by 2 bases and J by 5 bases, with 15 bases left in between. The CDR3 is 15 residues long. Germline V gene data show CDR1 as LNHDA and CDR2 as SQIVND (reference sequence). This chain's CDR3 is CASSISGDSTYGYTF. The CDR3 nucleotides read TGTGCCAGTAGTATATCCGGCGATTCTACTTATGGCTACACCTTC.

V gene TRBV3-1 (or the pseudogene TRBV3-2) combines with J gene TRBJ1-6, with D perhaps TRBD1 (5 bases). Trimming took off 7 bases at V and 6 bases at J, with 10 bases between the two ends. Germline values: CDR1 LGHDT, CDR2 YNNKEL (reference sequence). The CDR3 sequence is 13 residues long. CDR3 bases: TGTGCCAGCAACCGGGACGGTAATTCACCCCTCCACTTT. This translates into CASNRDGNSPLHF.

V gene TRBV3-1 (or the pseudogene TRBV3-2) combines with J gene TRBJ2-5; a possible D gene is TRBD1 (6 bases). Germline V lookup: CDR1 LGHDT, CDR2 YNNKEL (reference sequence). Trimming shortened V by 4 bases and J by 4 bases, and 7 bases separated the two germline ends. The CDR3 consists of 12 residues. The CDR3 sequence: CASSRQVETQYF. CDR3 in DNA: TGTGCCAGCAGCCGACAGGTAGAGACCCAGTACTTC.

This clone has just a few counts. The chain is built from TRBV7-9 and TRBJ1-2; the D is unclear. The germline V gene has CDR1 SEHNR and CDR2 FQNEAQ (reference sequence). This CDR3 has 12 amino acids. V lost 3 bases and J 7 bases, leaving 9 bases between the germline ends. This chain's CDR3 is CASSFESLGYTF. The CDR3 DNA reads as TGTGCCAGCAGCTTTGAAAGCCTTGGCTACACCTTC.

This clone has only a few counts. J is TRBJ1-1 and V is TRBV20-1, with no clear D. This CDR3 region has 11 residues. The germline CDR1 and CDR2 sequences are DFQATT and SNEGSKA (reference sequence). V gave up 8 bases and J gave up 2 bases, with 9 bases separating them. CDR3 DNA: TGCAGTCCCGAGGGAAACACTGAAGCTTTCTTT. Protein sequence: CSPEGNTEAFF.

This sequence joins TRBV5-1 and TRBJ1-1; D is possibly TRBD1 (5 bases). Germline lookup yields CDR1 SGHRS and CDR2 YFSETQ. CDR3 length: 15 residues. The germline V and J ends were trimmed by 2 bases and 5 bases, with 16 bases remaining between them. The CDR3 DNA is TGCGCCAGCAGCTTACGCCAGGGCGGTGAGACTGAAGCTTTCTTT. Residues: CASSLRQGGETEAFF.

The chain combines TRBV4-1 with TRBJ1-4; possible D gene TRBD1, 5 bases. V was clipped by 4 bases and J by 2 bases, with 11 bases between them. The germline V gene has CDR1 MGHRA and CDR2 YSYEKL. The CDR3 runs 15 residues. In DNA, the CDR3 is TGCGCCAGCAGCCGGTTGACAGACACTAATGAAAAACTGTTTTTT. Translated, it gives CASSRLTDTNEKLFF.

V gene TRBV13 combines with J gene TRBJ1-1; TRBD1 agrees at 10 bases. The ends lost 4 bases at V and 10 bases at J; junction bases unmatched: 6. Germline CDR1 PRHDT, CDR2 FYEKMQ (reference sequence). The CDR3 is 13 residues long. In DNA form, the CDR3 reads TGTGCCAGCAGCTATGACAGGGGGCATGTAGCTTTCTTT. The encoded protein is CASSYDRGHVAFF.

The chain carries TRBV19 and TRBJ2-3; D is unclear. The CDR3 sequence is 13 residues long. Trimming removed 5 bases from V and 4 bases from J, with 10 bases in between. Germline CDR1 is LNHDA and CDR2 is SQIVND (reference sequence). CDR3 nucleotide sequence: TGTGCCAGTAGTGTCCCCGGGTCAGATACGCAGTATTTT. Translating it yields CASSVPGSDTQYF.

The rearrangement joins TRBV6-5 to TRBJ1-2; 10 bases fit TRBD1. Germline CDR1 and CDR2: MNHEY and SVGAGI. J was trimmed by 9 bases and V by 2 bases; bases with no gene match: 9. There are 15 residues in the CDR3. The CDR3 DNA reads TGTGCCAGCAGTTACCTTCGACAGGGGGCTTTTCGCTACACCTTC. Its protein product is CASSYLRQGAFRYTF.

The J gene is TRBJ2-1, the V gene TRBV5-4; 10 bases line up with TRBD1. J gave up 5 bases and V 2 bases, and 4 bases lay outside the gene matches. Germline values: CDR1 SGHNT, CDR2 YYREEE (reference sequence). CDR3 length equals 15 residues. The CDR3 loop reads CASSLSDRGNNEQFF. Written as DNA, the CDR3 is TGTGCCAGCAGCTTATCGGACAGGGGGAACAATGAGCAGTTCTTC.

In nucleotides, the CDR3 is TGTGCCAGCAGTGAATTTCATGGGGCTGGGGCCAACGTCCTGACTTTC. Its protein is CASSEFHGAGANVLTF. The rearrangement joins TRBV25-1 to TRBJ2-6; D call uncertain. CDR1 is MGHDK and CDR2 is SYGVNS in the germline V gene. CDR3 length: 16 residues. With 1 base removed from V and 2 bases from J, the gap between germline ends came to 9 bases. Supplemented by reference TRBV25-1 and TRBJ2-6, the full variable domain reads EADIYQTPRYLVIGTGKKITLECSQTMGHDKMYWYQQDPGMELHLIHYSYGVNSTEKGDLSSESTVSRIRTEHFPLTLESARPSHTSQYLCASSEFHGAGANVLTFGAGSRLTVL.

This clone appeared once. The V gene is TRBV3-1 (or the pseudogene TRBV3-2), the J gene TRBJ2-5; possibly TRBD2 for D (6 bases). The CDR3 runs 14 residues. Per the germline V gene, CDR1 is LGHDT and CDR2 is YNNKEL (reference sequence). V lost 3 bases and J 3 bases, leaving 11 bases between the germline ends. The CDR3 DNA sequence: TGTGCCAGCAGCCAGGGGACTGTGAAAGAGACCCAGTACTTC. This encodes CASSQGTVKETQYF.

The chain has TRBV18 and TRBJ1-1; 7 nucleotides match TRBD1. J lost 7 bases, V lost 3 bases, and 2 bases had no gene match. CDR1 is KGHSH and CDR2 is LQKENI in the germline V gene. The CDR3 runs 12 residues. The CDR3 region has the DNA TGTGCCAGCTCACCGGACAGGAATGAAGCTTTCTTT. It is translated as CASSPDRNEAFF.

The chain joins TRBV7-9 to TRBJ2-7; 8 bases match TRBD1. CDR3 length: 15 amino acids. Germline values: CDR1 SEHNR, CDR2 FQNEAQ (reference sequence). J gave up 5 bases and V 5 bases, and 11 bases lay outside the gene matches. CDR3 in DNA: TGTGCCAGCAGCCGTTCAGGGGGCGCCGGCCACGAGCAGTACTTC. Translated: CASSRSGGAGHEQYF.

The genes are TRBV27 and TRBJ1-1; possible D gene TRBD1, 6 bases. With 2 bases removed from V and 4 bases from J, the gap between germline ends came to 8 bases. Germline lookup yields CDR1 MNHEY and CDR2 SMNVEV (reference sequence). This CDR3 is built from 13 residues. CDR3 amino acids: CASSLKGGTEAFF. The CDR3 DNA reads TGTGCCAGCAGTTTAAAGGGGGGCACTGAAGCTTTCTTT.